This entry is about one T cell receptor beta chain. Per the study methods: From reference gene primer amplification, estimates of nucleated cell counts were derived. The repertoire was sequenced with immunoSEQ multiplex PCR; TCRdb's copy has only in-frame clones and lacks some. V and J calls and clone size come straight from that table; D and trimming were deduced from the DNA. This table has under 85,000 clones, approximately 85% appearing once. The record originates from a study of blood T cell repertoires in COVID-19. Study in general: Researchers got acute and convalescent COVID-19 samples from the United States, Italy and Spain. PBMCs, B-cell-depleted T cells, or T cells provided the cDNA or gDNA that made up the material.

Trimming left V 4 bases short and J 5 bases short, with 11 bases between. The length of the CDR3 is 13 residues. Germline CDR1 GTSNPN, CDR2 SVGIG (reference sequence). Source material: peripheral blood. This receptor was taken from a man aged 80 or over with acute or convalescent COVID-19. This chain uses TRBV30 with TRBJ1-4; D is perhaps TRBD1 (6 bases). CDR3 sequence: CAWKQGKNEKLFF. The CDR3 coding sequence is TGTGCCTGGAAGCAGGGGAAAAATGAAAAACTGTTTTTT.